A selection of T cell receptor beta chains follows, all from one sample in a study of patients and donors after allogeneic stem cell transplantation. Via MiXCR, TCRdb re-called the RT-PCR reads, giving one row per CDR3 protein. The table lists hundreds of thousands of distinct CDR3 sequences, 16% of them singletons. The sequencing input was blood, either unsorted or a sorted T cell fraction (not recorded which). The receptor set was obtained from a human donor who was either an allogeneic HSCT recipient or a stem cell or donor lymphocyte infusion donor (not recorded which). It is not recorded whose cells these are; they may come from a transplant donor. Each CDR3 is given with its conserved first and last residue. D genes are given only for firm matches. Expanded clones are given a class, and other clones once, few, many or no size at all.

TRBJ2-2 | few | TRBV19 | - | TGTGCCAGTAGAAAACAGGGGAACACCGGGGAGCTGTTTTTT | CASRKQGNTGELFF
TRBJ1-1 | few | TRBV6-5 | - | TGTGCCAGCAGTTACCATTCCACGAACACTGAAGCTTTCTTT | CASSYHSTNTEAFF
TRBJ2-2 | few | TRBV6-5 | - | TGTGCCAGCAGTTACTTGAAGAACACCGGGGAGCTGTTTTTT | CASSYLKNTGELFF
TRBJ2-3 | few | TRBV6-1 | - | TGTGCCAGCACCCCACTGGTAGATACGCAGTATTTT | CASTPLVDTQYF
TRBJ2-5 | once | TRBV19 | TRBD2 | TGTGCCAGTCGGACTAGCGGGAGCCAAGAGACCCAGTACTTC | CASRTSGSQETQYF
TRBJ2-2 | few | TRBV30 | - | TGTGCCTTGATGGAGGGAACGAACACCGGGGAGCTGTTTTTT | CALMEGTNTGELFF
TRBJ1-2 | few | TRBV11-2 | - | TGTGCCAGCAGCTTAGGTTACAGGTCCCAAAACTATGGCTACACCTTC | CASSLGYRSQNYGYTF
TRBJ2-7 | - | TRBV15 | TRBD2 | TGTGCCACCAGCAGACAGCGGGGGGGTTCCTACGAGCAGTACTTC | CATSRQRGGSYEQYF
TRBJ2-3 | many | TRBV18 | - | TGTGCCAGCTCAACCGGGCCGGCAGGGGCAGATACGCAGTATTTT | CASSTGPAGADTQYF
TRBJ2-1 | - | TRBV2 | - | TGTGCCAGCAGTGAACTTTCGCTACGACCCTACAATGAGCAGTTCTTC | CASSELSLRPYNEQFF
TRBJ2-3 | - | TRBV20-1 | - | TGCAGTGCTAGGGCGGTTGGGGCAGATACGCAGTATTTT | CSARAVGADTQYF
TRBJ1-5 | - | TRBV4-1 | - | TGCGCCAGCAGCCGAACAGAGCCCGATCAGCCCCAGCATTTT | CASSRTEPDQPQHF
TRBJ1-2 | few | TRBV5-5 | TRBD1 | TGTGCCAGCAGCAGACAAGGGACAGGGGGTTATGGCTACACCTTC | CASSRQGTGGYGYTF
TRBJ2-3 | few | TRBV7-9 | TRBD2 | TGTGCCAGCAGCCCCAATAGCGGGAGAGTTACAGATACGCAGTATTTT | CASSPNSGRVTDTQYF
TRBJ2-7 | - | TRBV6-2/TRBV6-3 | TRBD2 | TGTGCCAGCACTGAGCGGGGCTACGAGCAGTACTTC | CASTERGYEQYF
TRBJ1-6 | - | TRBV5-1 | - | TGCGCCAGCAGCTCTAAGACAGGAACTAATTCACCCCTCCACTTT | CASSSKTGTNSPLHF
TRBJ2-6 | - | TRBV11-1 | TRBD2 | TGTGCCAGCAGCTTACTCCGGGGGACTAGCGGGAACTCTGGGGCCAACGTCCTGACTTTC | CASSLLRGTSGNSGANVLTF
TRBJ2-7 | few | TRBV20-1 | TRBD2 | TGCAGTGCTAGGGGACTAGCGGCGTTTTCCTACGAGCAGTACTTC | CSARGLAAFSYEQYF
TRBJ1-1 | - | TRBV6-1 | - | TGTGCCAGCAGCGGTGGGAGCCTGGGCAGCAGGAACACTGAAGCTTTCTTT | CASSGGSLGSRNTEAFF
TRBJ2-3 | - | TRBV10-3 | TRBD1 | TGTGCCATCAGTGAGCCTGGGACAGGCCTTCGCACAGATACGCAGTATTTT | CAISEPGTGLRTDTQYF